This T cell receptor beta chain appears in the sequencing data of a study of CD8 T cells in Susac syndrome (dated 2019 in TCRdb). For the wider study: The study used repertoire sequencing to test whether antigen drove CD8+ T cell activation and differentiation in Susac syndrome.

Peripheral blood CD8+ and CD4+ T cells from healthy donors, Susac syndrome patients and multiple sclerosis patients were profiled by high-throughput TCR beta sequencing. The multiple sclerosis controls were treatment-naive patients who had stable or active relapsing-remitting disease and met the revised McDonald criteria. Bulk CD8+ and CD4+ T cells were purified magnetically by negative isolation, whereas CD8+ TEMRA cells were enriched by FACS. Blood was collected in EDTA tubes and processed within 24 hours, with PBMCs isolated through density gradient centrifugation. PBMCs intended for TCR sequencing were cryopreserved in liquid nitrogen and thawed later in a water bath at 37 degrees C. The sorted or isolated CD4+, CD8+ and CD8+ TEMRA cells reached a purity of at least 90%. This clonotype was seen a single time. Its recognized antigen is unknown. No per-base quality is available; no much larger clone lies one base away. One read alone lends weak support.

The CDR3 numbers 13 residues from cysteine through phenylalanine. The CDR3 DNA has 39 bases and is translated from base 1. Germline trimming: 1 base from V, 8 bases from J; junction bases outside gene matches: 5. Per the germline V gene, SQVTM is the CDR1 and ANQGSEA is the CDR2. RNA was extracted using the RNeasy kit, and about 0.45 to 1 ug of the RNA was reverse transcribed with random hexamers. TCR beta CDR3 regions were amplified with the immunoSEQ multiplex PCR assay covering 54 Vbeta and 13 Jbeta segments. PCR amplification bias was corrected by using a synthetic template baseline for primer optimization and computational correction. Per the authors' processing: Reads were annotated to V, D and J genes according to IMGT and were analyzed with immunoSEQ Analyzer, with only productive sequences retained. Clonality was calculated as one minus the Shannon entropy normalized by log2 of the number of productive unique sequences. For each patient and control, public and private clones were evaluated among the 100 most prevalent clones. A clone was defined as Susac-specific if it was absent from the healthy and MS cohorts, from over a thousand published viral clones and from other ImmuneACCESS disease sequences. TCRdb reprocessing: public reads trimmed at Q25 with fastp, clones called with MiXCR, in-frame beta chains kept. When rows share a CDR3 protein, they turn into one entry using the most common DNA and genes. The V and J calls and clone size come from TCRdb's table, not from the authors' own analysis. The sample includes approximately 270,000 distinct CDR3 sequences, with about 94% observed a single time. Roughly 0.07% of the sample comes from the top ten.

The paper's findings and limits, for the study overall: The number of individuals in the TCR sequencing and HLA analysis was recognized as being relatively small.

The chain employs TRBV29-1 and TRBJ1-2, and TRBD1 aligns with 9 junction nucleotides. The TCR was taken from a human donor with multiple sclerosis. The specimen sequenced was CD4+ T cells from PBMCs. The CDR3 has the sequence CSVEVTGGGGYTF. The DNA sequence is TGCAGCGTTGAAGTAACAGGGGGCGGGGGCTACACCTTC.